These 30 T cell receptor beta chains were all obtained from the same sample, sequenced in a study of T cell clones after liver transplantation. Sequencing was performed with immunoSEQ multiplex PCR; in TCRdb, only in-frame clones are kept and a portion is missing. Among 45,000 to 55,000 clones listed, roughly 84% were seen once. The specimen was CD4+ T cells from blood, collected before liver transplant. Source of these receptors: a human donor who received a liver transplant.

The rearrangement links TRBV19 to TRBJ2-7; 7 bases are a match to TRBD1. The CDR3 sequence is 17 residues long. The germline CDR1 and CDR2 sequences are LNHDA and SQIVND (reference sequence). J was trimmed by 2 bases and V by 3 bases; bases with no gene match: 13. The CDR3 DNA follows: TGTGCCAGTAGTATGGGCGTGGGGACAGCTACGACCTACGAGCAGTACTTC. Its protein product is CASSMGVGTATTYEQYF.

This chain joins TRBV9 and TRBJ2-6; D not certain. The CDR3 loop spans 19 amino acids. Deletions cut 4 bases from V and 0 bases from J, with 20 bases between. The germline CDR1 and CDR2 sequences are SGDLS and YYNGEE. CDR3 sequence reads: CASSPTLVVWRSGANVLTF. As DNA, the CDR3 is TGTGCCAGCAGCCCAACGTTAGTGGTTTGGCGCTCTGGGGCCAACGTCCTGACTTTC.

V and J are TRBV18 and TRBJ1-4; D is ambiguous. This CDR3 comprises 15 residues. The germline V gene has CDR1 KGHSH and CDR2 LQKENI. The V gene lost 4 bases and the J gene lost 0 bases, with 9 bases spanning the gap. The chain's CDR3 is CASSRKGSTNEKLFF. The CDR3 DNA reads TGTGCCAGCTCACGAAAGGGTTCAACTAATGAAAAACTGTTTTTT.

As regards this clone: The limits of the CDR3 on the DNA are not certain, so only TCRdb's listed CDR3 is given. The V and J genes are TRBV5-1 and TRBJ1-1. Germline V gene sequence: CDR1 SGHRS, CDR2 YFSETQ. The CDR3 extends over 14 residues, inclusive of both ends. The CDR3 here is CASSILGLNTEAFF.

This chain connects TRBV18 to TRBJ1-5; 7 bases agree with TRBD1. Germline V lookup: CDR1 KGHSH, CDR2 LQKENI. The ends lost 5 bases at V and 1 base at J; junction bases unmatched: 5. This CDR3 contains 15 residues. CDR3 amino acids: CASSDATGSNQPQHF. The CDR3 nucleotides are TGTGCCAGCTCAGACGCGACAGGGAGCAATCAGCCCCAGCATTTT.

The chain uses TRBV11-3 and TRBJ2-1; 9 bases fit TRBD2. Germline-derived CDR1 and CDR2 are SGHNT and YENEEA. CDR3 length: 15 amino acids. The V gene end was trimmed by 5 bases and the J gene end by 5 bases; junction bases not matched to a gene: 7. CDR3 bases: TGTGCCAGCAGCCCCCGACTAGCGGAAAACAATGAGCAGTTCTTC. Its translation is CASSPRLAENNEQFF.

The chain is built from TRBV5-4 and TRBJ1-4, with TRBD1 as a possible D gene (5 bases). The CDR3 runs to 15 residues. Per germline, CDR1 SGHNT and CDR2 YYREEE (reference sequence). V lost 3 bases, J lost 0 bases, and 9 bases lay in between. The CDR3 sequence: CASSSKTATNEKLFF. The CDR3 DNA reads TGTGCCAGCAGCTCAAAGACAGCAACTAATGAAAAACTGTTTTTT.

The chain links TRBV5-1 to TRBJ1-4; the D is unclear. CDR3 size: 17 residues. Per the germline V gene, CDR1 is SGHRS and CDR2 is YFSETQ. The ends were cut back, 2 bases at V and 0 bases at J, with 14 bases in the middle. DNA of the CDR3: TGCGCCAGCAGCTTTTCGAAATCCGGGACAACTAATGAAAAACTGTTTTTT. Translation: CASSFSKSGTTNEKLFF.

The V gene is TRBV2, the J gene TRBJ2-7; D is ambiguous. The CDR3 contains 11 residues. V gave up 4 bases and J gave up 7 bases, with 8 bases separating them. Germline loops: CDR1 SNHLY, CDR2 FYNNEI. The CDR3 here is CASSGASEQYF. CDR3 nucleotides: TGTGCCAGCAGTGGGGCCTCGGAGCAGTACTTC.

This clone was picked up one time. The rearrangement joins TRBV10-3 to TRBJ2-7, with 9 bases lining up with TRBD1. V lost 6 bases to trimming and J lost 1 base; unmatched junction nucleotides: 10. This CDR3 spans 16 amino acids. From germline, CDR1 is ENHRY and CDR2 SYGVKD. CDR3 nucleotides: TGTGCCATCAGCCAACCCCGGACAGGGGAATCCTACGAGCAGTACTTC. This gives the protein CAISQPRTGESYEQYF.

The chain employs TRBV11-2 and TRBJ1-2, with 7 bases lining up with TRBD1. Per germline, CDR1 SGHAT and CDR2 FQNNGV. The CDR3 sequence is 13 residues long. V shed 6 bases, J shed 6 bases, and the junction held 7 bases outside the gene matches. The CDR3 region has the DNA TGTGCCAGCAGAGCTTCAGGGGGGGATGGCTACACCTTC. This codes for CASRASGGDGYTF.

The rearrangement links TRBV4-3 to TRBJ2-2; 11 nucleotides align to TRBD2. The germline gives CDR1 LGHNA, CDR2 YSLEER. V lost 2 bases, J lost 6 bases, and 14 bases stayed unmatched. The length of the CDR3 is 19 residues. As DNA, the CDR3 is TGCGCCAGCAGCCAAAAAGAGGGGGTACTAGCGGGAGTGCCCGGGGAGCTGTTTTTT. It yields the protein CASSQKEGVLAGVPGELFF.

The chain has TRBV2 and TRBJ1-2; D gene uncertain. Trimming shortened V by 3 bases and J by 4 bases, and 12 bases separated the two germline ends. The CDR3 runs to 14 residues. The V gene's germline CDR1 is SNHLY and CDR2 FYNNEI. DNA for the CDR3: TGTGCCAGCAGTGATTTGTCGGCCGTCTATGGCTACACCTTC. Amino acid sequence: CASSDLSAVYGYTF.

This CDR3 reads CAISPGQGEYGYTF. CDR3 sequence (DNA): TGTGCCATCAGTCCGGGACAGGGGGAATATGGCTACACCTTC. The rearrangement links TRBV10-3 to TRBJ1-2, with 11 bases identical to TRBD1. The V gene end was trimmed by 5 bases and the J gene end by 5 bases; junction bases not matched to a gene: 4. The CDR3 runs 14 residues. CDR1 and CDR2 (germline): ENHRY, SYGVKD.

Comment on this clone: Distinct nucleotide sequences in the sample also encode this CDR3. The CDR3 here is CASSLEETQYF. CDR3 nucleotide sequence: TGCGCCAGCAGCTTGGAAGAGACCCAGTACTTC. The chain couples TRBV5-1 to TRBJ2-5; D is unresolved. The V end lost 0 bases, the J end lost 3 bases, and 0 bases lay between the germline ends. The germline V gene has CDR1 SGHRS and CDR2 YFSETQ. The CDR3 has 11 residues.

The rearrangement links TRBV7-3 to TRBJ2-7; tentative D call: TRBD2 (5 bases). The CDR3 totals 12 residues. Germline V gene sequence: CDR1 SGHTA, CDR2 FQGTGA. Trimming took 1 base from V and 6 from J, leaving 7 bases between them. CDR3 sequence reads: CASSLMSGEQYF. Here the CDR3 DNA reads TGTGCCAGCAGCTTAATGAGCGGCGAGCAGTACTTC.

This chain connects TRBV27 to TRBJ1-2; 8 bases fit TRBD1. CDR1 MNHEY and CDR2 SMNVEV come from the germline V gene (reference sequence). V shed 5 bases and J 4 bases; nucleotides not matched to a gene: 15. The CDR3 has 17 residues. CDR3 amino acids: CASSTRGRAGGSYGYTF. The CDR3 nucleotides are TGTGCCAGCAGTACCCGAGGCCGGGCAGGGGGCAGCTATGGCTACACCTTC.

The chain employs TRBV6-1 and TRBJ1-5; 7 bases are a match to TRBD1. CDR1 is MNHNS and CDR2 is SASEGT in the germline V gene. The CDR3 spans 16 residues. V was pared by 0 bases and J by 5 bases, with 7 bases of the junction left unmatched. CDR3 protein: CASSEARQGGYQPQHF. CDR3 nucleotides: TGTGCCAGCAGTGAAGCGCGACAGGGTGGTTATCAGCCCCAGCATTTT.

This rearrangement joins TRBV6-5 to TRBJ2-5, with no clear D. CDR1 is MNHEY, CDR2 SVGAGI, per germline. CDR3 length equals 14 residues. Between the trimmed V and J ends, which lost 0 bases and 3 bases, there was a span of 8 bases. CDR3 region: CASSYSSRKETQYF. CDR3 bases: TGTGCCAGCAGTTACTCCAGCCGGAAAGAGACCCAGTACTTC.

This chain's CDR3 is CASSPPGLAGGGSYNEQFF. The CDR3 nucleotides read TGTGCCAGCTCACCCCCTGGGCTAGCGGGAGGAGGGTCCTACAATGAGCAGTTCTTC. The chain couples TRBV18 to TRBJ2-1, with 11 bases lining up with TRBD2. Germline V CDR1 and CDR2: KGHSH, LQKENI. The CDR3 covers 19 residues. V was clipped by 3 bases and J by 1 base; unmatched bases: 11.

The chain recombines TRBV9 with TRBJ2-3; 7 bases fit TRBD1. Germline V gene lookup returns CDR1 SGDLS and CDR2 YYNGEE. The CDR3 loop spans 16 amino acids. After removal of 0 bases from V and 2 bases from J, the junction contained 6 bases not matched to a gene. CDR3 region: CASSVGGQALTDTQYF. The DNA for the CDR3 is TGTGCCAGCAGCGTAGGCGGACAGGCCCTCACAGATACGCAGTATTTT.

The chain employs TRBV5-5 and TRBJ2-5; possibly TRBD2 for D (7 bases). Deletions cut 4 bases from V and 3 bases from J, with 16 bases between. This CDR3 has 15 amino acids. CDR1 and CDR2 (germline): SGHKS, YYEKEE (reference sequence). The CDR3 sequence is CASSPGGGGKETQYF. The CDR3 region has the DNA TGTGCCAGCAGCCCGGGGGGCGGCGGCAAAGAGACCCAGTACTTC.

The genes are TRBV18 and TRBJ2-3, with D possibly matching TRBD2 (5 bases). The CDR3 has 12 amino acids. V lost 3 bases and J lost 6, with 7 bases in between. Germline lookup yields CDR1 KGHSH and CDR2 LQKENI. CDR3 residues: CASSPRRDTQYF. The CDR3 DNA is TGTGCCAGCTCACCGCGGAGGGATACGCAGTATTTT. Using reference TRBV18 and TRBJ2-3 for the parts outside the CDR3, the full variable domain is NAGVMQNPRHLVRRRGQEARLRCSPMKGHSHVYWYRQLPEEGLKFMVYLQKENIIDESGMPKERFSAEFPKEGPSILRIQQVVRGDSAAYFCASSPRRDTQYFGPGTRLTVL.

V usage is TRBV2 and J usage is TRBJ1-5; tentative D call: TRBD1 (5 bases). V was clipped by 5 bases and J by 0 bases, with 11 bases between them. CDR1 SNHLY and CDR2 FYNNEI come from the germline V gene. This CDR3 has 15 amino acids. The CDR3 loop reads CASSYGGGSNQPQHF. The CDR3 DNA follows: TGTGCCAGCAGTTACGGGGGTGGTAGCAATCAGCCCCAGCATTTT.

CDR3 in amino acids: CAWRDRAHYEQYF. In nucleotides, the CDR3 is TGTGCCTGGAGAGACAGGGCTCACTACGAGCAGTACTTC. This sequence joins TRBV30 and TRBJ2-7, with 7 bases fitting TRBD1. The CDR3 length is 13 residues. CDR1 and CDR2 from the germline V gene are GTSNPN and SVGIG (reference sequence). After removal of 3 bases from V and 3 bases from J, the junction contained 5 bases not matched to a gene.

V gene TRBV23-1 combines with J gene TRBJ2-7; D remains ambiguous. TRBV23-1 is reported as an ORF; its role is uncertain. This CDR3 has 14 residues. Trimming pared 8 bases from V and 0 bases from J, leaving 14 bases between. The CDR3 bases are TGCGCCAGCGGCGCGGACCGAGACTCCTACGAGCAGTACTTC. Protein sequence: CASGADRDSYEQYF.

V is TRBV28 and J is TRBJ2-7; TRBD2 matches 7 bases. With 9 bases clipped from V and 3 bases from J, the junction kept 11 bases outside the gene matches. Germline CDR1 MDHEN, CDR2 SYDVKM. The CDR3 is 14 amino acids. CDR3 nucleotide sequence: TGTGCCAGTACGGGAGGCGACGGGAGCTACGAGCAGTACTTC. Its protein product is CASTGGDGSYEQYF.

The CDR3 spells CAISGSGAGELFF. DNA for the CDR3: TGTGCCATCAGTGGGTCTGGGGCCGGGGAGCTGTTTTTT. The chain has TRBV10-3 and TRBJ2-2; D uncertain. Deletions cut 4 bases from V and 6 bases from J, with 9 bases between. The CDR3 length is 13 residues. The V gene's germline CDR1 is ENHRY and CDR2 SYGVKD.

This chain joins TRBV7-8 and TRBJ2-3; weak D call: TRBD2 (6 bases). CDR1 is SGHVS and CDR2 is FQNEAQ in the germline V gene. This CDR3 spans 14 amino acids. Between the trimmed V and J ends, which lost 5 bases and 10 bases, there was a span of 19 bases. The CDR3 DNA sequence: TGTGCCAGCAGCCGACTAGGATCCTCTTCTGCGCAGTATTTT. Protein: CASSRLGSSSAQYF.

This chain uses TRBV5-1 with TRBJ1-2; 10 bases fit TRBD1. The trim removed 3 bases at V and 8 bases at J, leaving 10 bases unmatched. The CDR3 is made up of 15 amino acids. Germline CDR1 is SGHRS and CDR2 is YFSETQ. The CDR3 DNA is TGCGCCAGCAGCTCCCCGGGACAGGGGAGACAAGGCTACACCTTC. Amino acid sequence: CASSSPGQGRQGYTF. The full variable domain, in which reference TRBV5-1 and TRBJ1-2 provide the parts outside the CDR3, is KAGVTQTPRYLIKTRGQQVTLSCSPISGHRSVSWYQQTPGQGLQFLFEYFSETQRNKGNFPGRFSGRQFSNSRSEMNVSTLELGDSALYLCASSSPGQGRQGYTFGSGTRLTVV.